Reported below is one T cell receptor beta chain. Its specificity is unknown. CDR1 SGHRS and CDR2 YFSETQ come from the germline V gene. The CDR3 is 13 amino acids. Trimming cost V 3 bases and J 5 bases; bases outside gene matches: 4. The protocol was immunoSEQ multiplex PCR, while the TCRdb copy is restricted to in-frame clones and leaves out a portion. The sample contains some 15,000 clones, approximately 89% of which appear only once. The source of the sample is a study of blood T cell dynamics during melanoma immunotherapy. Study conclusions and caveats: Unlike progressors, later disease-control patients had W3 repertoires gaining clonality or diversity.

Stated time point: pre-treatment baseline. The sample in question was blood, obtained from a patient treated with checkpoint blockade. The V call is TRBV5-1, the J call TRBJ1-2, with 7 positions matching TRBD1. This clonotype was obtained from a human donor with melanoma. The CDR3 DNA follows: TGCGCCAGCAGCTCGACAGGGCGGTATGGCTACACCTTC. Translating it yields CASSSTGRYGYTF. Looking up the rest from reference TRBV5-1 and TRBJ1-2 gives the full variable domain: KAGVTQTPRYLIKTRGQQVTLSCSPISGHRSVSWYQQTPGQGLQFLFEYFSETQRNKGNFPGRFSGRQFSNSRSEMNVSTLELGDSALYLCASSSTGRYGYTFGSGTRLTVV.